This TCR beta chain emerged from a study of vaccination effects on CD4 cells after COVID-19. This clone has only a few counts. Its target is unknown. Assay: immunoSEQ multiplex PCR; the TCRdb copy retains only in-frame clones and omits some. The data show about 73,000 clones, approximately 73% seen once. The length of the CDR3 is 15 residues. Trimming shortened V by 4 bases and J by 5 bases, and 20 bases separated the two germline ends. Germline CDR1 and CDR2: GTSNPN and SVGIG (reference sequence). Isolating CD4+ T cells followed about 11 days of culture. Two doses of either BNT162b2 or mRNA-1273 were given to each participant.

This rearrangement joins TRBV30 to TRBJ1-1, with D perhaps TRBD1 (5 bases). The sample consisted of CD4+ T cells from PBMCs cultured without peptide, taken after COVID-19 vaccination. The sequence came from a human donor who received a COVID-19 vaccine. CDR3 DNA sequence: TGTGCCTGGAATCCTAGGGGAACAGCTACTACTGAAGCTTTCTTT. It translates to CAWNPRGTATTEAFF.